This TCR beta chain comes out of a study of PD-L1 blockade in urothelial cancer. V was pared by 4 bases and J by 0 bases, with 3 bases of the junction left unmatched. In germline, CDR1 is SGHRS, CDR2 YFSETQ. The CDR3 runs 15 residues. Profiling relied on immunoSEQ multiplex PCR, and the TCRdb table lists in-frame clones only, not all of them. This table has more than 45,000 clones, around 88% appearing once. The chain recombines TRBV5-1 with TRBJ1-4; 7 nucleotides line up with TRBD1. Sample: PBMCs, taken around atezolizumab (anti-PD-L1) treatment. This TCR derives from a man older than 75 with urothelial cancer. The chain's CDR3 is CASSPGQSTNEKLFF. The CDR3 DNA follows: TGCGCCAGCAGCCCGGGACAGTCAACTAATGAAAAACTGTTTTTT.